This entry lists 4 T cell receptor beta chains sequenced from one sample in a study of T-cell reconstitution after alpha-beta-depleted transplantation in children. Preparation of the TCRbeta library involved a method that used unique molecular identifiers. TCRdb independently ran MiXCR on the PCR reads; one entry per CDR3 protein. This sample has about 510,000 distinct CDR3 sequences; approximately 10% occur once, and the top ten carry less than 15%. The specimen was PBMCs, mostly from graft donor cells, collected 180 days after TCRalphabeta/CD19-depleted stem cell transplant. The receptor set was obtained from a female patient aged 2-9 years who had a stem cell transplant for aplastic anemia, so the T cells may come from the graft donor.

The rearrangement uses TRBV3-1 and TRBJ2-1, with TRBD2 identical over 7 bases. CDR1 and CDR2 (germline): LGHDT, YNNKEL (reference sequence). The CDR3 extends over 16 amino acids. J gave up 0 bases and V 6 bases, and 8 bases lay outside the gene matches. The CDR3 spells CASRTRLARSYNEQFF. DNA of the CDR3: TGTGCCAGCAGGACTAGACTAGCCCGCTCCTACAATGAGCAGTTCTTC.

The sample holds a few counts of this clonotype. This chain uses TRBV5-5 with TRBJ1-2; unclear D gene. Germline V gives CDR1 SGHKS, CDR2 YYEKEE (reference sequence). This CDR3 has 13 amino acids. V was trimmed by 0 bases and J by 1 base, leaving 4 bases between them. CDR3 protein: CASSLDVNYGYTF. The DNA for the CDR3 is TGTGCCAGCAGCTTGGATGTTAACTATGGCTACACCTTC.

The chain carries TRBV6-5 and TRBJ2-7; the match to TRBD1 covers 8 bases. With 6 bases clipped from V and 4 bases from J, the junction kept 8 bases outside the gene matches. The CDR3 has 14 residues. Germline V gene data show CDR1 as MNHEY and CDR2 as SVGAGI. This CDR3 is CASSYRTGWYEQYF. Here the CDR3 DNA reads TGTGCCAGCAGCTACCGGACAGGGTGGTACGAGCAGTACTTC.

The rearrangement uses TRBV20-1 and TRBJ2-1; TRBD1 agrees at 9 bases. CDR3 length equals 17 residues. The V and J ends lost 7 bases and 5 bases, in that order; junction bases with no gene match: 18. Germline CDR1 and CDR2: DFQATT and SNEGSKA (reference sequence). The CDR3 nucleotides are TGCAGTGTTTTGGGACAGGGAAAGACGGACCGAGACAATGAGCAGTTCTTC. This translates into CSVLGQGKTDRDNEQFF.